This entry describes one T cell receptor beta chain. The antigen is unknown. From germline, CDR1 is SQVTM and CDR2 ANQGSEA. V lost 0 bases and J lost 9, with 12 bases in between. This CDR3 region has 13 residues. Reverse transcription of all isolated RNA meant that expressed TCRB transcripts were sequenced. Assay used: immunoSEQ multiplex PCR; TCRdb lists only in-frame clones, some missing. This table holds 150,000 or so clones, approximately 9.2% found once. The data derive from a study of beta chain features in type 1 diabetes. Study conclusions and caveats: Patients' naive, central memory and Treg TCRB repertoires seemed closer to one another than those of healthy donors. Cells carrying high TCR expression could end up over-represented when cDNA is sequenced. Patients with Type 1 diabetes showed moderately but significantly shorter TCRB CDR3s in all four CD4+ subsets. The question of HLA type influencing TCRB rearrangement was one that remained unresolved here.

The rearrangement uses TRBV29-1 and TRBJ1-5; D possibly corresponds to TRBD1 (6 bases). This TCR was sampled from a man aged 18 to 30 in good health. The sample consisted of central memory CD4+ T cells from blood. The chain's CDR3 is CSVEDRGGGPQHF. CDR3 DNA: TGCAGCGTTGAAGATCGGGGGGGCGGGCCCCAGCATTTT.